This is a list of T cell receptor beta chains from one sample in a study of blood T cell repertoires in COVID-19. Here immunoSEQ multiplex PCR was the method, and the copy in TCRdb shows in-frame clones only, minus some. In the table there are about 140,000 clones, over 60% of which are singletons. Sequenced: peripheral blood. The receptors come from a woman of 80 years or more with active or convalescent COVID-19. Both conserved end residues are part of each CDR3. The D gene is left open where the match is weak. The size of a clone is reported for some rows only, either as once, few or many, or as a class for expanded clones.

cdr3_nt | cdr3_aa | j_call | clone_size | v_call | d_call | cdr3_length
TGTGCCAGTAGGAAACAGGGGGCTTCCTACGAGCAGTACTTC | CASRKQGASYEQYF | TRBJ2-7 | . | TRBV19 | TRBD1 | 14
TGTGCCAGTAGTAGCCAGGGGACCGACTACGAGCAGTACTTC | CASSSQGTDYEQYF | TRBJ2-7 | once | TRBV19 | . | 14
TGCGCCAGCAGCTTGGCGGGGGGGAATGAGCAGTTCTTC | CASSLAGGNEQFF | TRBJ2-1 | once | TRBV5-1 | TRBD2 | 13
TGCGCCAGCAGCTTACAGGGTACGAATGGCTACACCTTC | CASSLQGTNGYTF | TRBJ1-2 | once | TRBV5-1 | . | 13
TGTGCCAGCAGTCCCCCAATGGTAGGGAGGGGGTCCTATGGCTACACCTTC | CASSPPMVGRGSYGYTF | TRBJ1-2 | . | TRBV28 | . | 17
TGTGCCAGCACACGGACACCAGTTAACCAAGAGACCCAGTACTTC | CASTRTPVNQETQYF | TRBJ2-5 | . | TRBV9 | . | 15
TGCGCCAGCAGTGAGTCGACCAGGATCAATGAGCAGTTCTTC | CASSESTRINEQFF | TRBJ2-1 | . | TRBV10-1 | . | 14
TGTGCCACTTTAGGTCGGGGAAATCAGCCCCAGCATTTT | CATLGRGNQPQHF | TRBJ1-5 | few | TRBV6-5 | . | 13
TGTGCCAGCACTCAAACAGGGGGAAAGAGAAATCAGCCCCAGCATTTT | CASTQTGGKRNQPQHF | TRBJ1-5 | . | TRBV28 | TRBD1 | 16
TGTGCCTGGAGTGCCCCCGGGGGAACCATATATTTT | CAWSAPGGTIYF | TRBJ1-3 | once | TRBV30 | . | 12
TGTGCCAGCAGCTTATCCGGCGGGGGAACAAAAGAGACCCAGTACTTC | CASSLSGGGTKETQYF | TRBJ2-5 | . | TRBV7-3 | TRBD2 | 16
TGTGCCTGGGGGGGACAAGTAGGTCAGCCCCAGCATTTT | CAWGGQVGQPQHF | TRBJ1-5 | . | TRBV30 | . | 13
TGTGCCAGCAGCGCCGCCCCAGGTGGCGGGGGGGCAGGCGGGGAGCTGTTTTTT | CASSAAPGGGGAGGELFF | TRBJ2-2 | . | TRBV11-3 | TRBD2 | 18
TGTGCCAGCAGCGGGAGGTCATCGGGGATCATAAACACCGGGGAGCTGTTTTTT | CASSGRSSGIINTGELFF | TRBJ2-2 | . | TRBV5-6 | . | 18
TGTGCCAGCACCCGGACAGGCCTCAATCAGCCCCAGCATTTT | CASTRTGLNQPQHF | TRBJ1-5 | . | TRBV2 | TRBD1 | 14